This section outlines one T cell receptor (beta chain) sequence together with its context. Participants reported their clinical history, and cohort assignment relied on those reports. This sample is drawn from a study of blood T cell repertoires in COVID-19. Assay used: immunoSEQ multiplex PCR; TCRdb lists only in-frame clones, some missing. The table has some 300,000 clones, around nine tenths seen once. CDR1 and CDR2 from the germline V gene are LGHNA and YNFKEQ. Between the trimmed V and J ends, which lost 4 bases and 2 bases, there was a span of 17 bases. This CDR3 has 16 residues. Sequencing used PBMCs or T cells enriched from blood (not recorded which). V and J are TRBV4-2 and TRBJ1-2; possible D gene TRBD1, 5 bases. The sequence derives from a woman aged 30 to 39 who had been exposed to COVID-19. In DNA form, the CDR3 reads TGTGCCAGCAGCCTAAGTCCTCTTACAGGAAACTATGGCTACACCTTC. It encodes CASSLSPLTGNYGYTF.